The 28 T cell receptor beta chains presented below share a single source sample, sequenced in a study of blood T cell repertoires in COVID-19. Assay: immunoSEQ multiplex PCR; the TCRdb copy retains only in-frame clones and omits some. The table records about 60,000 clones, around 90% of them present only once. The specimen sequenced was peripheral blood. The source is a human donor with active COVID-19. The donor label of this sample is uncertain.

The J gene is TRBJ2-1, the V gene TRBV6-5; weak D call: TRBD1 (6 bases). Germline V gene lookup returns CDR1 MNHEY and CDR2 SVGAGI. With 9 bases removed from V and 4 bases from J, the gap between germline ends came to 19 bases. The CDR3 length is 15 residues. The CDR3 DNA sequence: TGTGCCAGTCCTCCCGGGACAACCCTTTACAATGAGCAGTTCTTC. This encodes CASPPGTTLYNEQFF.

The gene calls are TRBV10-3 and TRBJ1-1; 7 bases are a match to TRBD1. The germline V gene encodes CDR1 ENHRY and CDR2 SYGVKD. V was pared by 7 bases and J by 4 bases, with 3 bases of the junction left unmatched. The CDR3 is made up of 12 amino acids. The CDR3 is CAIKHRGTEAFF. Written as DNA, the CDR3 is TGTGCCATCAAGCACAGGGGCACTGAAGCTTTCTTT.

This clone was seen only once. Here the CDR3 DNA reads TGTGCCAGCAGCCTCAAAGTGGAGGGGCATTCACCCCTCCACTTT. Its protein product is CASSLKVEGHSPLHF. The chain carries TRBV7-9 and TRBJ1-6; weak D call: TRBD1 (5 bases). The CDR3 spans 15 residues. V was clipped by 5 bases and J by 8 bases, with 16 bases between them. Per the germline V gene, CDR1 is SEHNR and CDR2 is FQNEAQ (reference sequence).

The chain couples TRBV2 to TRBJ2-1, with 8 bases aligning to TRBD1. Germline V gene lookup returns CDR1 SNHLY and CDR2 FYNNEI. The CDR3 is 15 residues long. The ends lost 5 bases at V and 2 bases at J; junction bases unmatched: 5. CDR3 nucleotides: TGTGCCAGCAGTAGACAGGGGCCGACCTACAATGAGCAGTTCTTC. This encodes CASSRQGPTYNEQFF.

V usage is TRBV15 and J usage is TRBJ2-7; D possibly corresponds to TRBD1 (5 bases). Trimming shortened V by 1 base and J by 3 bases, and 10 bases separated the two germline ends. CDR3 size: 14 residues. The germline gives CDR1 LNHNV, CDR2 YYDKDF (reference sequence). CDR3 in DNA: TGTGCCACCAGCAGAGTGCAGGGAAACTACGAGCAGTACTTC. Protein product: CATSRVQGNYEQYF.

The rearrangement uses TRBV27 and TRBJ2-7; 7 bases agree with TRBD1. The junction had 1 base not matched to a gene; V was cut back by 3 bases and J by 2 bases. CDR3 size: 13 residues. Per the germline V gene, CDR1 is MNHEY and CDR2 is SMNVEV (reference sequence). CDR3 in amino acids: CASSLQGAYEQYF. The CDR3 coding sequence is TGTGCCAGCAGTTTGCAGGGGGCCTACGAGCAGTACTTC.

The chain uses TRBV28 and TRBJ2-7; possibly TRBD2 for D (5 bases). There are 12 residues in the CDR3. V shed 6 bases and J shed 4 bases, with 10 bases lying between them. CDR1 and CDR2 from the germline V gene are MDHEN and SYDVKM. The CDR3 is CASSRGGYEQYF. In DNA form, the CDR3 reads TGTGCCAGCAGCCGCGGCGGGTACGAGCAGTACTTC.

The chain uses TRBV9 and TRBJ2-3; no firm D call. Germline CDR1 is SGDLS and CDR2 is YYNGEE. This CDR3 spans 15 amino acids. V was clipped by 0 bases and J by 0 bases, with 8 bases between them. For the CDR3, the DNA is TGTGCCAGCAGCGTAGGTGGAGCTAGCACAGATACGCAGTATTTT. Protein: CASSVGGASTDTQYF. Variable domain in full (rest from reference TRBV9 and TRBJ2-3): DSGVTQTPKHLITATGQRVTLRCSPRSGDLSVYWYQQSLDQGLQFLIQYYNGEERAKGNILERFSAQQFPDLHSELNLSSLELGDSALYFCASSVGGASTDTQYFGPGTRLTVL.

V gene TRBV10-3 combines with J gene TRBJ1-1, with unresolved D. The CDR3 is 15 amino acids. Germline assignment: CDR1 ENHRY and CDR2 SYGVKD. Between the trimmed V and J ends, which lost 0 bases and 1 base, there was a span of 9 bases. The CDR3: CAISESVGANTEAFF. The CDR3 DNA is TGTGCCATCAGTGAGTCGGTAGGAGCGAACACTGAAGCTTTCTTT.

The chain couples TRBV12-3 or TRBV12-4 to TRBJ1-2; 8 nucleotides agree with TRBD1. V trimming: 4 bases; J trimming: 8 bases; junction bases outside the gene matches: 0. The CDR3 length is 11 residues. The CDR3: CASSYRGGYTF. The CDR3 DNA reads TGTGCCAGCAGTTACAGGGGGGGCTACACCTTC.

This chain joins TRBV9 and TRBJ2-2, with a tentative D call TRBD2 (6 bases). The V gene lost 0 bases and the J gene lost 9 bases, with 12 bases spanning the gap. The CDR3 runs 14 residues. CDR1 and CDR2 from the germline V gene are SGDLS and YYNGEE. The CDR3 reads CASSVDLATRELFF. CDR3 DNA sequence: TGTGCCAGCAGCGTAGACCTAGCGACTAGGGAGCTGTTTTTT.

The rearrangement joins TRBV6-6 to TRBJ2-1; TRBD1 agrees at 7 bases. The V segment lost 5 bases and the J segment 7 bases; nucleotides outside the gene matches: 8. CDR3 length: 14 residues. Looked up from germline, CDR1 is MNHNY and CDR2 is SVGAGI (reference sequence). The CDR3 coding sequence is TGTGCCAGCAGTCCCGGGCAGGGGGTAAATGAGCAGTTCTTC. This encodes CASSPGQGVNEQFF.

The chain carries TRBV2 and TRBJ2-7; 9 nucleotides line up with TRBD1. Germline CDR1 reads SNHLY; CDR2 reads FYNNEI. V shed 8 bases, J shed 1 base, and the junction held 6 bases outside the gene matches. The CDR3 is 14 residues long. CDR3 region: CASEGQGASYEQYF. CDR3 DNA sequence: TGTGCCAGCGAGGGACAGGGCGCTTCCTACGAGCAGTACTTC.

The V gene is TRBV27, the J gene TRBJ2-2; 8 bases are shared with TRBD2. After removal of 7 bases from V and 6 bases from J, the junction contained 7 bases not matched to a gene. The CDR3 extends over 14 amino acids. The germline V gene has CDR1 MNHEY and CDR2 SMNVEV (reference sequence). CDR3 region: CASNDRAGAGELFF. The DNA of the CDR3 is TGTGCCAGCAACGACAGAGCGGGGGCCGGGGAGCTGTTTTTT.

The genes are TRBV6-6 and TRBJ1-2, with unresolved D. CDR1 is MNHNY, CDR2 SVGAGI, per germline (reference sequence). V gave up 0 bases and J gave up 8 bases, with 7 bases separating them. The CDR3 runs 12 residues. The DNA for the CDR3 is TGTGCCAGCAGTTACTCCGGCGGCGGCTACACCTTC. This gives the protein CASSYSGGGYTF.

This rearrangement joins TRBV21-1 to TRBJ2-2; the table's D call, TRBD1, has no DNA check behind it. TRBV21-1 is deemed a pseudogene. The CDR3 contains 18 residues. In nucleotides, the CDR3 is TGTGCCAGCAGCAAAGCCCAGTGGCAGGGGGCGCGCACCGGGGAGCTGTTTTTT. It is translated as CASSKAQWQGARTGELFF.

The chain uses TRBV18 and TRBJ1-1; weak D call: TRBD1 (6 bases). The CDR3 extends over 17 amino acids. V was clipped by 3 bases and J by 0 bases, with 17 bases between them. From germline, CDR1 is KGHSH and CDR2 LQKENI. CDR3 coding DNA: TGTGCCAGCTCACCTCTATTAGCAGGGGCGATGAACACTGAAGCTTTCTTT. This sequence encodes CASSPLLAGAMNTEAFF.

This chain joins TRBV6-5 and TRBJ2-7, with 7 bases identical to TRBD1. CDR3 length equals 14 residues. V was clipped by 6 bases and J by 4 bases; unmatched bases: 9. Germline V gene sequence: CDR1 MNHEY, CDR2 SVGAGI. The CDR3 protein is CASRAGTVIYEQYF. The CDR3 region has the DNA TGTGCCAGCAGGGCCGGGACAGTGATTTACGAGCAGTACTTC.

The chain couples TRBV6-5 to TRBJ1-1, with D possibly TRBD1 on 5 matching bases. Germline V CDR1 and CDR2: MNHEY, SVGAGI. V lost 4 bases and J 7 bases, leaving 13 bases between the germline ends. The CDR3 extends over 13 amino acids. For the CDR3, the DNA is TGTGCCAGCAGTTCCCCGGGACTGGGTGAAGCTTTCTTT. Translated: CASSSPGLGEAFF.

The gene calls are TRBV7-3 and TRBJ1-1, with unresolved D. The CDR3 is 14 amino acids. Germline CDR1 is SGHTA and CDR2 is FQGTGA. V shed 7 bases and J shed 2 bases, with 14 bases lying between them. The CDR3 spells CASTPGRANTEAFF. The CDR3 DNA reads TGTGCCAGCACCCCGGGGAGGGCAAACACTGAAGCTTTCTTT.

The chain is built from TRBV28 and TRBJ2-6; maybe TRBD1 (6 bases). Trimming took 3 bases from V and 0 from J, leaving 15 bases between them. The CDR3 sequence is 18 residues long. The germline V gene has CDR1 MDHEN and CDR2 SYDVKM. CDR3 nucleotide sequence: TGTGCCAGCAGTTTTACCAGGGGCCGATTCTCTGGGGCCAACGTCCTGACTTTC. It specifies CASSFTRGRFSGANVLTF.

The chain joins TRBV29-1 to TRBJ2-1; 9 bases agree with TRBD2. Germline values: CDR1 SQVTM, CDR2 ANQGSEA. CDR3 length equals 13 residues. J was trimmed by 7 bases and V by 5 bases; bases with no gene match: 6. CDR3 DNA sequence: TGCAGCGTTAAGGAAGGACTAGCGAATGAGCAGTTCTTC. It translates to CSVKEGLANEQFF.

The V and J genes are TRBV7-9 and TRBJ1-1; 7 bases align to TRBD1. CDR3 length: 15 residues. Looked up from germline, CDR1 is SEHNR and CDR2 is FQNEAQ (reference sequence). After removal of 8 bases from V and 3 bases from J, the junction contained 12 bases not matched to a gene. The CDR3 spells CASLRQGGLDTEAFF. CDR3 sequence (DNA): TGTGCCAGCCTGCGACAGGGAGGTCTGGACACTGAAGCTTTCTTT.

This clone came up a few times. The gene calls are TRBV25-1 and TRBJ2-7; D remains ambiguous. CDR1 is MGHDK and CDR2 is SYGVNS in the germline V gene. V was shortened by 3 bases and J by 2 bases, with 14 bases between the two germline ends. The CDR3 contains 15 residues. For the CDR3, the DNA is TGTGCCAGCAGTGAGATTGGCACCAGTACCTACGAGCAGTACTTC. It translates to CASSEIGTSTYEQYF.

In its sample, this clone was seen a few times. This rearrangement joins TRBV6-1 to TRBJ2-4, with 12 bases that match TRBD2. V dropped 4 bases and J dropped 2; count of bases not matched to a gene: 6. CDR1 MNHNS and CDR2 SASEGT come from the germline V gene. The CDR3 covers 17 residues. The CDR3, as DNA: TGTGCCAGCAGTGTCGGACTAGCGGGGTTGACCAAAAACATTCAGTACTTC. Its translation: CASSVGLAGLTKNIQYF.

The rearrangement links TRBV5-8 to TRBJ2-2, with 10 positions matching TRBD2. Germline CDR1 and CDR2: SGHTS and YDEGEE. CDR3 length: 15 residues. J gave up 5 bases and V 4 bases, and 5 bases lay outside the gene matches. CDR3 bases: TGTGCCAGCAGCCGCACTAGCGGGACAACCGGGGAGCTGTTTTTT. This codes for CASSRTSGTTGELFF. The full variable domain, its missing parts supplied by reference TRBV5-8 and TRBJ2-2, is EAGVTQSPTHLIKTRGQQATLRCSPISGHTSVYWYQQALGLGLQFLLWYDEGEERNRGNFPPRFSGRQFPNYSSELNVNALELEDSALYLCASSRTSGTTGELFFGEGSRLTVL.

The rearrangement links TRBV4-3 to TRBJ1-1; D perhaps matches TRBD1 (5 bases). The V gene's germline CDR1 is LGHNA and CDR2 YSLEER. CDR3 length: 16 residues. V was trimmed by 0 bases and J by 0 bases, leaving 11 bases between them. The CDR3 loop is CASSQDTGRVNTEAFF. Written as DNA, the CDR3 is TGCGCCAGCAGCCAAGACACGGGCAGGGTGAACACTGAAGCTTTCTTT.

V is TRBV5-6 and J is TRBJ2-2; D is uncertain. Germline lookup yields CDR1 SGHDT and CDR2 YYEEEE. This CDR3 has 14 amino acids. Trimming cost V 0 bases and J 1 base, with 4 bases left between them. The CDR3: CASSLAVNTGELFF. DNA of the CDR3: TGTGCCAGCAGCTTGGCTGTGAACACCGGGGAGCTGTTTTTT.